The 26 T cell receptor beta chains given below trace back to one sample, sequenced in a study of preoperative IRX-2 immunotherapy in early breast cancer. Some clones are missing from TCRdb's copy, which holds only in-frame ones; the method was immunoSEQ multiplex PCR. Of roughly 5,600 clones detected, approximately 71% appear once; the ten largest clones hold roughly 14%. Treatment: preoperative locoregional IRX-2 cytokine immunotherapy. This material consisted of tumor tissue, taken before IRX-2 immunotherapy. The receptor set was obtained from a human donor with breast cancer.

The sample holds a few counts of this clone. The chain is built from TRBV19 and TRBJ2-1; the match to TRBD1 covers 9 bases. J was trimmed by 2 bases and V by 5 bases; bases with no gene match: 4. The CDR3 covers 15 residues. Per the germline V gene, CDR1 is LNHDA and CDR2 is SQIVND (reference sequence). This CDR3 reads CASSSTGGPYNEQFF. For the CDR3, the DNA is TGTGCCAGTAGTTCAACAGGGGGCCCCTACAATGAGCAGTTCTTC.

The chain couples TRBV28 to TRBJ2-7; D call uncertain. The CDR3 totals 14 residues. Germline CDR1 reads MDHEN; CDR2 reads SYDVKM. V was clipped by 3 bases and J by 3 bases, with 12 bases between them. The CDR3 protein is CASSLVPPNYEQYF. For the CDR3, the DNA is TGTGCCAGCAGTTTGGTACCTCCTAACTACGAGCAGTACTTC.

The V call is TRBV7-1, the J call TRBJ2-2; 7 bases are shared with TRBD2. TRBV7-1 is marked as an open reading frame, function uncertain. Trimming at V came to 5 bases and at J to 0 bases, leaving 6 bases not matched to a gene. The CDR3 extends over 16 amino acids. In nucleotides, the CDR3 is TGTGCCAGCAGCCGCCCTGCGGGGGCGAACACCGGGGAGCTGTTTTTT. The encoded protein is CASSRPAGANTGELFF.

This rearrangement joins TRBV6-7 to TRBJ2-3; 7 bases fit TRBD2. TRBV6-7 is sorted into the ORF group, with uncertain function. J lost 5 bases, V lost 6 bases, and 8 bases had no gene match. The CDR3 has 14 amino acids. As DNA, the CDR3 is TGTGCCAGCAGGGTGGGAGGGCCTAGAGATACGCAGTATTTT. Encoded protein: CASRVGGPRDTQYF.

The rearrangement joins TRBV18 to TRBJ2-7, with D perhaps being TRBD1 or TRBD2 (5 bases each). CDR1 and CDR2 (germline): KGHSH, LQKENI. V was cut by 4 bases and J by 6 bases, with 10 bases left in between. The CDR3 spans 12 residues. The CDR3 sequence is CASSLRDAEQYF. CDR3 nucleotide sequence: TGTGCCAGCTCACTAAGGGACGCCGAGCAGTACTTC.

The V gene is TRBV23-1, the J gene TRBJ2-2; 14 positions agree with TRBD2. TRBV23-1 is filed as an ORF, its function uncertain. The CDR3 covers 15 residues. CDR3: CGRLAGGLNTGELFF. As DNA, the CDR3 is TGCGGAAGACTAGCGGGAGGGTTGAACACCGGGGAGCTGTTTTTT.

V and J are TRBV7-1 and TRBJ2-2; D tentatively reads TRBD1 or TRBD2 (5 bases each). TRBV7-1 is identified as an open reading frame with a role that is uncertain. There are 13 residues in the CDR3. Trimming took off 7 bases at V and 8 bases at J, with 14 bases between the two ends. In DNA, the CDR3 is TGTGCCAGCATCGCGAGGGGAATAGGGGAGCTGTTTTTT. This translates into CASIARGIGELFF.

Within the sample, this clone is hyperexpanded. The chain has TRBV11-3 and TRBJ2-2; 9 bases fit TRBD2. There are 15 residues in the CDR3. Losses at the gene ends were 3 bases for V and 8 bases for J; bases not matched to a gene: 7. The germline V gene has CDR1 SGHNT and CDR2 YENEEA. The CDR3 region is CASSFGSGSIGELFF. CDR3 in DNA: TGTGCCAGCAGCTTTGGTAGCGGGAGTATTGGGGAGCTGTTTTTT.

The J gene is TRBJ1-1, the V gene TRBV7-1; D ambiguous. TRBV7-1 is designated an ORF whose function remains uncertain. The V end lost 4 bases, the J end lost 1 base, and 10 bases lay between the germline ends. The CDR3 totals 14 residues. CDR3 nucleotide sequence: TGTGCCAGCAGCTTGAGTGTCGGGAACACTGAAGCTTTCTTT. Translated: CASSLSVGNTEAFF.

Within the sample, this clone is medium-sized. V gene TRBV28 combines with J gene TRBJ2-1; 10 bases align to TRBD2. Germline CDR1 is MDHEN and CDR2 is SYDVKM. This CDR3 region has 14 residues. The V segment lost 3 bases and the J segment 10 bases; nucleotides outside the gene matches: 6. The chain's CDR3 is CASSFFALAGEQFF. The CDR3, as DNA: TGTGCCAGCAGTTTTTTCGCACTAGCGGGAGAGCAGTTCTTC.

The gene calls are TRBV12-5 and TRBJ2-3, with D possibly TRBD1 on 6 matching bases. V was clipped by 5 bases and J by 0 bases, with 15 bases between them. The CDR3 runs 16 residues. Germline lookup yields CDR1 LGHNT and CDR2 FRNRAP. CDR3 amino acids: CASGPGTPPSTDTQYF. CDR3 coding DNA: TGTGCTAGTGGTCCCGGGACACCGCCTAGCACAGATACGCAGTATTTT. The full variable domain, in which reference TRBV12-5 and TRBJ2-3 provide the parts outside the CDR3, is DARVTQTPRHKVTEMGQEVTMRCQPILGHNTVFWYRQTMMQGLELLAYFRNRAPLDDSGMPKDRFSAEMPDATLATLKIQPSEPRDSAVYFCASGPGTPPSTDTQYFGPGTRLTVL.

J is TRBJ1-1 and V is TRBV11-3, with 8 bases identical to TRBD1. The CDR3 is made up of 15 amino acids. J lost 4 bases, V lost 5 bases, and 9 bases had no gene match. The germline CDR1 and CDR2 sequences are SGHNT and YENEEA. The CDR3 bases are TGTGCCAGCAGCCAGACAGGGGCTTGGGGCACTGAAGCTTTCTTT. Translation gives CASSQTGAWGTEAFF.

The J gene is TRBJ1-3, the V gene TRBV6-8; 7 bases match TRBD1. Germline V CDR1 and CDR2: MNHGY, SAAAGT. This CDR3 comprises 19 residues. V shed 0 bases, J shed 0 bases, and the junction held 11 bases outside the gene matches. The CDR3 region is CASSYSSPGQFHSGNTIYF. DNA for the CDR3: TGTGCCAGCAGTTACTCGTCTCCGGGACAGTTCCACTCTGGAAACACCATATATTTT.

The chain uses TRBV5-1 and TRBJ1-4; the D is unclear. Germline assignment: CDR1 SGHRS and CDR2 YFSETQ. With 0 bases removed from V and 3 bases from J, the gap between germline ends came to 9 bases. This CDR3 spans 15 amino acids. CDR3 in DNA: TGCGCCAGCAGCTTGGCGGGATCTTCTAATGAAAAACTGTTTTTT. Its translation: CASSLAGSSNEKLFF.

The chain uses TRBV6-8 and TRBJ2-5; 11 nucleotides match TRBD2. V lost 5 bases to trimming and J lost 4 bases; unmatched junction nucleotides: 9. Germline CDR1 and CDR2: MNHGY and SAAAGT. The CDR3 runs 16 residues. Here the CDR3 reads CASSPLAGGPGETQYF. The CDR3 DNA is TGTGCCAGCAGTCCCTTAGCGGGAGGGCCGGGAGAGACCCAGTACTTC.

The CDR3 loop is CASSLRDSYEQYF. CDR3 nucleotides: TGTGCCAGCAGCTTAAGGGACAGCTACGAGCAGTACTTC. The J gene is TRBJ2-7, the V gene TRBV7-1; 7 nucleotides line up with TRBD1. TRBV7-1 is labeled an ORF, and its function is uncertain. The CDR3 has 13 amino acids. V lost 4 bases, J lost 3 bases, and 3 bases stayed unmatched.

V usage is TRBV14 and J usage is TRBJ2-7, with a possible D match to TRBD1 (5 bases). Trimming removed 4 bases at V and 3 bases at J, with 19 bases between. This CDR3 comprises 16 residues. The V gene's germline CDR1 is SGHDN and CDR2 FVKESK. Here the CDR3 reads CASSRTNRFRFYEQYF. CDR3 DNA sequence: TGTGCCAGCAGCCGAACTAACAGGTTCAGATTCTACGAGCAGTACTTC.

This chain connects TRBV6-8 to TRBJ1-2; D not certain. This CDR3 has 13 amino acids. Germline loops: CDR1 MNHGY, CDR2 SAAAGT. V gave up 2 bases and J gave up 3 bases, with 7 bases separating them. CDR3 nucleotide sequence: TGTGCCAGCAGTTACGGCACAGACTATGGCTACACCTTC. Translating gives CASSYGTDYGYTF.

This clone was counted between two and nine times. V gene TRBV19 combines with J gene TRBJ1-2, with D possibly being TRBD1 (5 bases). This CDR3 is 14 amino acids long. The germline gives CDR1 LNHDA, CDR2 SQIVND (reference sequence). V lost 8 bases to trimming and J lost 2 bases, with 15 bases between them. The CDR3 loop is CASSPAWGNYGYTF. In DNA, the CDR3 is TGTGCCAGTTCTCCCGCGTGGGGGAACTATGGCTACACCTTC.

This clone was seen just once. The chain links TRBV6-8 to TRBJ2-2, with D tentatively TRBD2 (6 bases). In germline, CDR1 is MNHGY, CDR2 SAAAGT. Deletions cut 7 bases from V and 4 bases from J, with 19 bases between. The CDR3 is 16 amino acids. The CDR3 sequence: CASNGGVIFGTGELFF. CDR3 DNA sequence: TGTGCCAGCAATGGAGGGGTAATATTTGGCACCGGGGAGCTGTTTTTT.

This clone was found a few times. This sequence joins TRBV14 and TRBJ2-5; no firm D call. Looked up from germline, CDR1 is SGHDN and CDR2 is FVKESK. The CDR3 runs 12 residues. Trimming took 6 bases from V and 5 from J, leaving 10 bases between them. CDR3 amino acids: CASSTTRETQYF. The CDR3 bases are TGTGCCAGCAGTACTACCCGGGAGACCCAGTACTTC.

The chain employs TRBV28 and TRBJ2-3; D is tentatively TRBD1 or TRBD2 (5 bases each). This CDR3 comprises 15 residues. V lost 4 bases and J lost 3, with 14 bases in between. Looked up from germline, CDR1 is MDHEN and CDR2 is SYDVKM. The CDR3 nucleotides read TGTGCCAGCAGTTCTTGGGGGATGGAGACAGATACGCAGTATTTT. Its protein product is CASSSWGMETDTQYF.

This clone was seen a handful of times. The chain couples TRBV6-8 to TRBJ1-2, with D uncertain. V lost 6 bases, J lost 8 bases, and 16 bases lay in between. Germline V gives CDR1 MNHGY, CDR2 SAAAGT. CDR3 length: 13 amino acids. Here the CDR3 DNA reads TGTGCCAGCAGACCAGGAGGCACGGGAGGCTACACCTTC. Its protein is CASRPGGTGGYTF.

The rearrangement joins TRBV11-3 to TRBJ1-4, with D uncertain. Per the germline V gene, CDR1 is SGHNT and CDR2 is YENEEA. The CDR3 length is 16 residues. Trimming took off 2 bases at V and 3 bases at J, with 13 bases between the two ends. CDR3 residues: CASSLSDSAANEKLFF. The CDR3 coding sequence is TGTGCCAGCAGCTTATCCGACTCGGCGGCTAATGAAAAACTGTTTTTT.

The chain joins TRBV19 to TRBJ2-7; weak D call: TRBD1 (6 bases). V was clipped by 5 bases and J by 6 bases, with 17 bases between them. Germline CDR1 LNHDA, CDR2 SQIVND (reference sequence). The CDR3 covers 14 residues. The CDR3 here is CASSQLAGVSEQYF. In nucleotides, the CDR3 is TGTGCCAGTAGTCAATTAGCAGGGGTGAGCGAGCAGTACTTC. The full variable domain, rest sourced from reference TRBV19 and TRBJ2-7, is DGGITQSPKYLFRKEGQNVTLSCEQNLNHDAMYWYRQDPGQGLRLIYYSQIVNDFQKGDIAEGYSVSREKKESFPLTVTSAQKNPTAFYLCASSQLAGVSEQYFGPGTRLTVT.

A remark on this clone: The DNA has a base that is unclear or was not read; X is used for its residue. The chain recombines TRBV11-3 with TRBJ2-5; D remains ambiguous. The CDR3 is 15 residues long. Germline CDR1 SGHNT, CDR2 YENEEA. V was pared by 5 bases and J by 0 bases, with 13 bases between. The CDR3 loop is CASSRXGQYQETQYF. CDR3 DNA: TGTGCCAGCAGCCGTYCGGGTCAGTACCAAGAGACCCAGTACTTC.